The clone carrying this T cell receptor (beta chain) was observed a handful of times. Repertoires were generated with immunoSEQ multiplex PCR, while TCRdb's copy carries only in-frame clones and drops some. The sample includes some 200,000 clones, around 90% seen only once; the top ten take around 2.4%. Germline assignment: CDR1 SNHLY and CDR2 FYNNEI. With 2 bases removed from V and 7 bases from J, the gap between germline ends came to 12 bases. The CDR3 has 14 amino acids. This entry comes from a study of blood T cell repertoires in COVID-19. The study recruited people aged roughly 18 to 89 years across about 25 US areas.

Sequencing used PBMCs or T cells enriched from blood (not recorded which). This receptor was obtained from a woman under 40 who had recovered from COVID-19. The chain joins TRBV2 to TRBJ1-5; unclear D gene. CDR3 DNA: TGTGCCAGCAGTGAACGGCAGGCAGGCCAGCCCCAGCATTTT. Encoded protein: CASSERQAGQPQHF.